This TCR beta chain was found in a study of blood T cell repertoires in COVID-19 (dated by TCRdb to the early 2020s). Concerning the study at large: Collaborator samples came from the United States, Italy and Spain and covered acute and convalescent phases of COVID-19. The material from the prospective study consisted of cDNA or gDNA derived from T cells, B-cell-depleted T cells, or PBMCs. Deeply sampled blood TCRbeta repertoires from subjects exposed to, actively infected with, or recovered from COVID-19 were included in the dataset. The repertoires were released in a freely available public database meant as a resource for research on the immune response to SARS-CoV-2. Samples came from the ongoing ImmuneRACE study (first 160 participants) plus 1,254 subjects from 6 global collaborators. The sample metadata nearly always contained a de-identified subject ID, COVID-19 status, age in years and sex. HLA class I and class II types, where available, came from metadata supplied by the sample provider rather than from assay-based typing.

As regards this clone: The antigen it recognizes is unknown. No quality values exist for individual bases; no much larger clone is one base distant.

From the cysteine up to the phenylalanine, the CDR3 has a length of 14 residues. Just the 42-base CDR3 DNA is kept, in frame starting at base 1. Relative to germline, V is 2 bases shorter and J is 7 bases shorter, with 12 bases between their ends. CDR1 and CDR2, looked up from the germline V gene (reference sequence), are LNHDA and SQIVND. The immunoSEQ Assay, a bias-controlled multiplex PCR, was used to amplify TCRbeta CDR3 regions from genomic DNA. In the original analysis: Nucleated cell counts per sample were estimated from amplification of reference gene primers within the assay. To quantify the absolute abundance of each unique TCRbeta CDR3 rearrangement, sequence reads were collapsed and filtered. For each sample, productive Simpson clonality was calculated as the square root of Simpson's diversity index over productive rearrangements. Drawn from immuneACCESS, this table holds only the in-frame rearrangements with V and J called that TCRdb kept. Clones are partly lost; checked studies trace under half to an unresolved V gene and leave the rest unexplained. The V and J calls and clone size were taken over from that table, and D and trimming were inferred from the DNA. For this sample the table gives around 94,000 clones, of which 84% were detected only once. 9.5% to 10% of the sample goes to the ten largest clones.

What the research found in general, with its limitations: The quantity of clinical and demographic metadata differed by source and by participant and was supplied without curation.

Each collaborating institution followed its own protocols to collect whole blood in K2EDTA tubes. For TCRbeta analysis, collaborators shipped samples as frozen whole blood, isolated PBMCs, or DNA extracted from either of those sample types. This sequence was found in a man aged 35 to 55 with active or convalescent COVID-19. The rearranged chain carries TRBV19 and TRBJ1-5; the D gene remains uncertain. What was sequenced was peripheral blood. CDR3 protein: CASSIRSDPQPQHF. The nucleotide sequence reads as follows: TGTGCCAGTAGTATACGTTCAGATCCACAGCCCCAGCATTTT.